The rows below give T cell receptor beta chains drawn from one sample of a study of somatic mutations in cytotoxic T cells in rheumatoid arthritis. Profiled with immunoSEQ multiplex PCR; TCRdb holds only in-frame clones, not every one. Found here are over 2,500 clones, about four fifths of them singletons; the top ten hold 13%. Sample: CD8+ T cells sorted from blood. The receptors were sampled from a woman aged 50 to 60 with rheumatoid arthritis. Each CDR3 is given with its conserved first and last residue. Each record gives: V gene, clone size, J gene, D gene, CDR3 length, CDR3 protein, CDR3 DNA. The D gene is left open where the match is weak. Size tells how often a clone was seen (once, few, many) or the class of an expanded clone, and some rows leave it out.

TRBV6-1,few,TRBJ2-1,.,13,CAGSWAEGWEQFF,TGTGCCGGGTCTTGGGCGGAGGGGTGGGAGCAGTTCTTC
TRBV28,.,TRBJ2-3,TRBD2,16,CASSPPTSGGTDTQYF,TGTGCCAGCAGTCCCCCAACTAGCGGGGGCACAGATACGCAGTATTTT
TRBV19,once,TRBJ2-5,.,15,CASSSQTGLGETQYF,TGTGCCAGTAGTTCTCAGACAGGCTTGGGGGAGACCCAGTACTTC
TRBV19,once,TRBJ1-2,TRBD1,13,CATGTGDIYGYTF,TGTGCCACTGGGACAGGAGATATCTATGGCTACACCTTC
TRBV28,.,TRBJ2-3,TRBD1,16,CASSSPDRGGPDTQYF,TGTGCCAGCAGTTCCCCTGACAGGGGAGGTCCAGATACGCAGTATTTT
TRBV7-6,.,TRBJ2-5,.,12,CASSFEGLTQYF,TGTGCCAGCAGCTTTGAGGGACTTACCCAGTACTTC
TRBV28,.,TRBJ2-3,TRBD2,16,CASSSPGLAGEDTQYF,TGTGCCAGCAGTTCCCCGGGACTAGCGGGAGAGGATACGCAGTATTTT
TRBV7-9,few,TRBJ2-7,.,14,CASSLIGGGYEQYF,TGTGCCAGCAGCTTAATCGGTGGAGGGTACGAGCAGTACTTC
TRBV7-8,.,TRBJ2-2,TRBD1,15,CASSLGTGATGELFF,TGTGCCAGCAGCTTGGGGACAGGGGCCACCGGGGAGCTGTTTTTT
TRBV16,.,TRBJ2-7,TRBD2,17,CASSQSMISGTFLEQYF,TGTGCCAGCAGCCAATCGATGATTAGCGGGACTTTTCTCGAGCAGTACTTC
TRBV6-6,.,TRBJ2-7,TRBD2,15,CASSYSGTSVVEQYF,TGTGCCAGCAGTTACTCCGGGACTAGCGTGGTCGAGCAGTACTTC
TRBV27,.,TRBJ2-7,TRBD2,16,CASSTPAGTSDDEQYF,TGTGCCAGCAGTACCCCCGCCGGGACTAGCGATGACGAGCAGTACTTC
TRBV7-8,.,TRBJ1-1,.,16,CASSLEAQLLNTEAFF,TGTGCCAGCAGCTTAGAAGCACAGCTACTGAACACTGAAGCTTTCTTT
TRBV6-5,.,TRBJ1-2,TRBD1,14,CASSEWGQANGYTF,TGTGCCAGCAGTGAATGGGGACAGGCTAATGGCTACACCTTC
TRBV4-1,.,TRBJ2-3,TRBD2,15,CASSQSSGRGNTQYF,TGCGCCAGCAGCCAGTCTAGCGGGAGAGGGAATACGCAGTATTTT
TRBV28,.,TRBJ1-6,TRBD1,14,CASSRGQENSPLHF,TGTGCCAGCAGCCGAGGACAGGAAAATTCACCCCTCCACTTT
TRBV4-2,.,TRBJ2-5,TRBD1,16,CASSLPGGGFQETQYF,TGTGCCAGCAGCCTTCCAGGGGGCGGTTTTCAAGAGACCCAGTACTTC
TRBV9,.,TRBJ1-2,.,14,CASSVAETAYGYTF,TGTGCCAGCAGCGTGGCAGAGACAGCCTATGGCTACACCTTC
TRBV6-5,.,TRBJ2-1,TRBD2,14,CASSLAGESNEQFF,TGTGCCAGCAGTCTAGCGGGAGAATCGAATGAGCAGTTCTTC
TRBV2,.,TRBJ2-1,TRBD2,18,CASSLSGRIIGSYNEQFF,TGTGCCAGCAGTCTTAGCGGGAGAATAATTGGCTCCTACAATGAGCAGTTCTTC
TRBV5-1,.,TRBJ2-7,TRBD2,14,CASSEGLGLDEQYF,TGCGCCAGCAGCGAAGGACTAGGGTTAGACGAGCAGTACTTC
TRBV6-5,.,TRBJ2-1,.,11,CASSYANEQFF,TGTGCCAGCAGTTACGCGAATGAGCAGTTCTTC
TRBV2,.,TRBJ2-7,TRBD1,15,CASRQGQGVSYEQYF,TGTGCCAGCAGGCAAGGGCAGGGGGTTTCCTACGAGCAGTACTTC
TRBV9,.,TRBJ2-1,TRBD2,15,CASSVVGTSVNEQFF,TGTGCCAGCAGCGTAGTGGGGACTAGCGTCAATGAGCAGTTCTTC
TRBV11-1,.,TRBJ2-3,TRBD2,15,CASSWSGTSGDTQYF,TGTGCCAGCAGCTGGTCCGGGACTAGCGGAGATACGCAGTATTTT
TRBV6-5,.,TRBJ1-1,.,13,CASSYGFGTEAFF,TGTGCCAGCAGTTACGGTTTCGGGACTGAAGCTTTCTTT
TRBV13,.,TRBJ2-2,.,13,CASSPSNTGELFF,TGTGCCAGCAGCCCCTCGAACACCGGGGAGCTGTTTTTT
TRBV5-8,few,TRBJ1-1,.,15,CASSPGSQKNTEAFF,TGTGCCAGCAGCCCAGGTTCACAGAAGAACACTGAAGCTTTCTTT
TRBV7-8,.,TRBJ2-5,TRBD2,15,CASSLEKRAGETQYF,TGTGCCAGCAGCTTGGAAAAAAGAGCGGGGGAGACCCAGTACTTC
TRBV19,.,TRBJ2-7,.,15,CASSIGRDRYYEQYF,TGTGCCAGTAGTATTGGGAGGGACAGGTACTACGAGCAGTACTTC
TRBV11-2,.,TRBJ1-5,.,15,CASSLDSGGAQPQHF,TGTGCCAGCAGCTTAGATTCGGGAGGGGCCCAGCCCCAGCATTTT
TRBV4-1,.,TRBJ2-2,TRBD1,16,CASSYGGTGNTGELFF,TGCGCCAGCAGCTACGGAGGGACAGGGAACACCGGGGAGCTGTTTTTT
TRBV28,.,TRBJ2-7,TRBD1,17,CASSNPLTGTGWYEQYF,TGTGCCAGCAGTAACCCCCTTACCGGGACAGGGTGGTACGAGCAGTACTTC
TRBV18,.,TRBJ2-7,.,15,CASSPPQGYGYEQYF,TGTGCCAGCTCACCACCTCAGGGGTACGGCTACGAGCAGTACTTC
TRBV10-2,.,TRBJ2-2,TRBD2,16,CASRGGTSGEFGELFF,TGCGCCAGCAGGGGGGGGACTAGCGGAGAGTTCGGGGAGCTGTTTTTT
TRBV19,.,TRBJ2-1,TRBD2,20,CASSMLTGRLAGGLVNEQFF,TGTGCCAGTAGTATGCTCACAGGGCGGCTAGCGGGAGGATTGGTAAATGAGCAGTTCTTC
TRBV7-8,.,TRBJ2-7,TRBD2,18,CASSLSLAGGLSSYEQYF,TGTGCCAGCAGCTTAAGCTTAGCGGGAGGGCTTAGCTCCTACGAGCAGTACTTC
TRBV9,.,TRBJ2-4,.,16,CASSPGGPHTKNIQYF,TGTGCCAGCAGCCCCGGGGGACCTCATACCAAAAACATTCAGTACTTC
TRBV13,.,TRBJ2-7,TRBD2,18,CASSPSGLAGPLSYEQYF,TGTGCCAGCAGCCCATCCGGACTAGCGGGGCCCCTCTCCTACGAGCAGTACTTC
TRBV5-6,.,TRBJ2-7,TRBD1,12,CASRQGAYEQYF,TGTGCCTCACGACAGGGGGCCTACGAGCAGTACTTC
TRBV6-5,.,TRBJ2-1,TRBD2,13,CASSSSGSGEQFF,TGTGCCAGCAGTTCGAGCGGGAGTGGGGAGCAGTTCTTC
TRBV10-3,.,TRBJ1-2,.,13,CAISVAVPYGYTF,TGTGCCATCAGTGTGGCGGTTCCCTATGGCTACACCTTC
TRBV27,.,TRBJ1-5,.,15,CASSVGVISNQPQHF,TGTGCCAGCAGCGTAGGGGTTATTAGCAATCAGCCCCAGCATTTT
TRBV7-9,.,TRBJ2-3,TRBD1,15,CASSSITGAPDTQYF,TGTGCCAGCAGCTCGATAACAGGGGCGCCAGATACGCAGTATTTT
TRBV28,.,TRBJ2-7,TRBD2,15,CASSLISGSGGEQYF,TGTGCCAGCAGCCTAATCAGCGGGAGTGGAGGCGAGCAGTACTTC
TRBV6-5,once,TRBJ2-3,TRBD1,14,CASSSWTGSDTQYF,TGTGCCAGCAGTTCATGGACAGGGTCAGATACGCAGTATTTT